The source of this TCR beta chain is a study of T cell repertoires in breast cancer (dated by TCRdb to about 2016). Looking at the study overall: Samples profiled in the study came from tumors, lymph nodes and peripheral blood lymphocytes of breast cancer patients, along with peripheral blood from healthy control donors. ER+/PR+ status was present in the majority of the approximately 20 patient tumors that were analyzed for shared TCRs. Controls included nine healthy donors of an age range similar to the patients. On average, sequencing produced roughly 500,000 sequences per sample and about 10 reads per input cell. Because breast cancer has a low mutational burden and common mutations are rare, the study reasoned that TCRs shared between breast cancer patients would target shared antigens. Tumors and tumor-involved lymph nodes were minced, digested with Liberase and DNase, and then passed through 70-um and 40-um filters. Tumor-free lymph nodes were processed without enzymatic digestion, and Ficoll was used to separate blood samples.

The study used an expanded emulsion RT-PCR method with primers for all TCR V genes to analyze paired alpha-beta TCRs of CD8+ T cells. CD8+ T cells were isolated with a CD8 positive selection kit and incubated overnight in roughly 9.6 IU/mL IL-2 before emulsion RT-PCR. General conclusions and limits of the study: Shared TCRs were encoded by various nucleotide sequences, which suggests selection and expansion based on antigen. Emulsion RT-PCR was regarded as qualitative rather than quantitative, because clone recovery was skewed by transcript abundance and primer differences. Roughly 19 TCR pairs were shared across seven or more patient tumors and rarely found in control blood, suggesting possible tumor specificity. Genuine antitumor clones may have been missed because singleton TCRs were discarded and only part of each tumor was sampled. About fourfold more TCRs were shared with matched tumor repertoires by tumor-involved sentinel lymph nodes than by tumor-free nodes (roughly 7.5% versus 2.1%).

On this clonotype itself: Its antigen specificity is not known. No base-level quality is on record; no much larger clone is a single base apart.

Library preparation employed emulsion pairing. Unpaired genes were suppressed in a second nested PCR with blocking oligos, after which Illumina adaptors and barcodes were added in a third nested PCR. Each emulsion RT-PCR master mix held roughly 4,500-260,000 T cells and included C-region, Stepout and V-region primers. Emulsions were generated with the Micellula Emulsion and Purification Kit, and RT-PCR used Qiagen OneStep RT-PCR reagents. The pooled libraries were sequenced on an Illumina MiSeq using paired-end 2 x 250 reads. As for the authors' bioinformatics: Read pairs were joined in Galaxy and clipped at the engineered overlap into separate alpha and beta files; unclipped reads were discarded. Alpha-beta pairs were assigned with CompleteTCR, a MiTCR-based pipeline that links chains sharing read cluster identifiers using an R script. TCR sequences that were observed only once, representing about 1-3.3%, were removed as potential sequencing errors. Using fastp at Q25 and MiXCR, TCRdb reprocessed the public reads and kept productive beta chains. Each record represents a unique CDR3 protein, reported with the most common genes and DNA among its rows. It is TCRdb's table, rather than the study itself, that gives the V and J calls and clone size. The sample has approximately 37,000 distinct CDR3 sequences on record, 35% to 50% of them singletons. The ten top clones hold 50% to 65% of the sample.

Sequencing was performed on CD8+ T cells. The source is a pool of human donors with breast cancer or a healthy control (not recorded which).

The DNA is as follows: TGCAGCGTTGGACAAGGACAGGGCACAGATACGCAGTATTTT. Its coded protein is CSVGQGQGTDTQYF. This receptor chain uses TRBV29-1 and TRBJ2-3; TRBD1 matches 7 bases in the middle. The CDR3 sequence holds 14 residues, the cysteine and phenylalanine included. This entry keeps only the CDR3 DNA: 42 bases, framed from base 1. CDR1 and CDR2 were assigned from the germline V gene as SQVTM and ANQGSEA. V lost 4 bases and J lost 1 base, and the count of bases not matched to a germline gene is 5.